The rows below give T cell receptor beta chains drawn from one sample of a study of T cell clonotyping in hematopoietic cell transplantation. Some clones are missing from TCRdb's copy, which holds only in-frame ones; the method was immunoSEQ multiplex PCR. The top ten clones hold roughly 1.5% of a sample with 75,000 to 95,000 clones, approximately 95% of them seen once. Specimen: peripheral blood mononuclear cells, collected before stem cell transplant. The receptors derive from a woman aged 45-59 years with acute myeloid leukemia. Some clones in this sample may be carry-over from other donors' samples. CDR3s include the opening cysteine and the closing phenylalanine or tryptophan. The order of the fields is V gene, D gene, J gene, clone size, CDR3 DNA, CDR3 protein. The D gene is left open where the match is weak. Only part of the rows carry a size: once, few, many, or a class if the clone is expanded.

v_gene: TRBV6-1
d_gene: .
j_gene: TRBJ1-4
abundance: .
CDR3nt: TGTGCCAGCAGTGAAGCACCGAGGTGGGAAAAACTGTTTTTT
CDR3aa: CASSEAPRWEKLFF

v_gene: TRBV7-2
d_gene: TRBD1
j_gene: TRBJ2-1
abundance: .
CDR3nt: TGTGCCAGCAGCTTAACCAGGGGGCCGTTCTACAATGAGCAGTTCTTC
CDR3aa: CASSLTRGPFYNEQFF

v_gene: TRBV6-1
d_gene: .
j_gene: TRBJ1-5
abundance: once
CDR3nt: TGTGCCAGCAGTGAAGGCCAGCTCAATCAGCCCCAGCATTTT
CDR3aa: CASSEGQLNQPQHF

v_gene: TRBV11-3
d_gene: .
j_gene: TRBJ2-5
abundance: .
CDR3nt: TGTGCCAGCAGCTTCGGACAGGGAGGGAGAGAGACCCAGTACTTC
CDR3aa: CASSFGQGGRETQYF

v_gene: TRBV6-5
d_gene: TRBD1
j_gene: TRBJ2-5
abundance: .
CDR3nt: TGTGCCAGCAGCTGGGGACAGGGCCAAGAGACCCAGTACTTC
CDR3aa: CASSWGQGQETQYF

v_gene: TRBV6-5
d_gene: .
j_gene: TRBJ1-1
abundance: .
CDR3nt: TGTGCCAGCAGTCCCTACTACGGGGATACCACTGAAGCTTTCTTT
CDR3aa: CASSPYYGDTTEAFF

v_gene: TRBV7-9
d_gene: TRBD1
j_gene: TRBJ1-1
abundance: .
CDR3nt: TGTGCCAGCAGCCCTCGGACAGGGGGCACTGAAGCTTTCTTT
CDR3aa: CASSPRTGGTEAFF

v_gene: TRBV6-4
d_gene: .
j_gene: TRBJ2-3
abundance: .
CDR3nt: TGTGCCAGCAGACAAACTGGGAGCACAGATACGCAGTATTTT
CDR3aa: CASRQTGSTDTQYF

v_gene: TRBV5-5
d_gene: TRBD1
j_gene: TRBJ1-2
abundance: .
CDR3nt: TGTGCCAGCAGCTTGGGTCCAGGGGGCCACTATGGCTACACCTTC
CDR3aa: CASSLGPGGHYGYTF

v_gene: TRBV30
d_gene: .
j_gene: TRBJ1-5
abundance: .
CDR3nt: TGTGCCTGGAGTGTACAGGGAAATCAGCCCCAGCATTTT
CDR3aa: CAWSVQGNQPQHF

v_gene: TRBV28
d_gene: .
j_gene: TRBJ1-4
abundance: once
CDR3nt: TGTGCCAGCAGTTACGCGACGGGTGAAAAACTGTTTTTT
CDR3aa: CASSYATGEKLFF

v_gene: TRBV28
d_gene: TRBD1
j_gene: TRBJ2-7
abundance: .
CDR3nt: TGTGCCAGCAGTTTATCCGGGACAGCGAAGCACGAGCAGTACTTC
CDR3aa: CASSLSGTAKHEQYF

v_gene: TRBV7-8
d_gene: .
j_gene: TRBJ2-3
abundance: .
CDR3nt: TGTGCCAGCAGCCAGGGACTAGATACGCAGTATTTT
CDR3aa: CASSQGLDTQYF

v_gene: TRBV28
d_gene: TRBD2
j_gene: TRBJ2-3
abundance: .
CDR3nt: TGTGCCAGCAGGTTTGGGCTAGCGGGCACAGATACGCAGTATTTT
CDR3aa: CASRFGLAGTDTQYF

v_gene: TRBV19
d_gene: TRBD2
j_gene: TRBJ2-2
abundance: .
CDR3nt: TGTGCCAGTACTCCGGTATTAGCGGAGTCGGGGAGGGCCCCCGGGGAGCTGTTTTTT
CDR3aa: CASTPVLAESGRAPGELFF

v_gene: TRBV7-9
d_gene: TRBD2
j_gene: TRBJ2-7
abundance: .
CDR3nt: TGTGCCAGCAGCTCCCCGGCCACTAGCGGGCACTACGAGCAGTACTTC
CDR3aa: CASSSPATSGHYEQYF

v_gene: TRBV2
d_gene: .
j_gene: TRBJ1-2
abundance: .
CDR3nt: TGTGCCAGCAGTGAATTGGCCTATGGCTACACCTTC
CDR3aa: CASSELAYGYTF

v_gene: TRBV5-1
d_gene: .
j_gene: TRBJ2-5
abundance: .
CDR3nt: TGCGCCAGCAGCTTGGCTAGCGTAAAACAAGAGACCCAGTACTTC
CDR3aa: CASSLASVKQETQYF

v_gene: TRBV2
d_gene: .
j_gene: TRBJ1-2
abundance: .
CDR3nt: TGTGCCAGCAGGCAAAACAGAGCTAACTATGGCTACACCTTC
CDR3aa: CASRQNRANYGYTF

v_gene: TRBV2
d_gene: TRBD1
j_gene: TRBJ1-6
abundance: once
CDR3nt: TGTGCCAGCAGGCTGGCGGCAGGGGGCTTCTCACCCCTCCACTTT
CDR3aa: CASRLAAGGFSPLHF

v_gene: TRBV6-5
d_gene: TRBD1
j_gene: TRBJ1-2
abundance: .
CDR3nt: TGTGCCAGCACAAACGACAGGGAAGGCTACACCTTC
CDR3aa: CASTNDREGYTF

v_gene: TRBV27
d_gene: .
j_gene: TRBJ1-4
abundance: .
CDR3nt: TGTGCCAGCAGTTGGCGGCCCCGGAGGGGGAATGCAACTAATGAAAAACTGTTTTTT
CDR3aa: CASSWRPRRGNATNEKLFF

v_gene: TRBV28
d_gene: .
j_gene: TRBJ2-4
abundance: .
CDR3nt: TGTGCCAGCAAGGACAATGGGGGTGCCAAAAACATTCAGTACTTC
CDR3aa: CASKDNGGAKNIQYF

v_gene: TRBV6-1
d_gene: TRBD1
j_gene: TRBJ1-2
abundance: .
CDR3nt: TGTGCCAGCAGTGAAAACAGGGGGGTTTACTATGGCTACACCTTC
CDR3aa: CASSENRGVYYGYTF

v_gene: TRBV6-1
d_gene: .
j_gene: TRBJ2-7
abundance: .
CDR3nt: TGTGCCAGCAGTGATAGACAGGGACTCGAGCAGTACTTC
CDR3aa: CASSDRQGLEQYF

v_gene: TRBV11-3
d_gene: .
j_gene: TRBJ2-6
abundance: .
CDR3nt: TGTGCCAGCAGCTTGACTGGGGCCAACGTCCTGACTTTC
CDR3aa: CASSLTGANVLTF

v_gene: TRBV4-2
d_gene: .
j_gene: TRBJ1-5
abundance: .
CDR3nt: TGTGCCAGCAGCCAAGATACGCAGGGGTTTCAGCCCCAGCATTTT
CDR3aa: CASSQDTQGFQPQHF

v_gene: TRBV5-4
d_gene: TRBD2
j_gene: TRBJ2-5
abundance: .
CDR3nt: TGTGCCACCTCGGCGGCGGGAGAGCTGGAGACCCAGTACTTC
CDR3aa: CATSAAGELETQYF

v_gene: TRBV7-7
d_gene: TRBD1
j_gene: TRBJ2-7
abundance: .
CDR3nt: TGTGCTAGCAGCCCCCTCAGGGGGTTTCTTTACGAGCAGTACTTC
CDR3aa: CASSPLRGFLYEQYF

v_gene: TRBV4-1
d_gene: .
j_gene: TRBJ2-2
abundance: .
CDR3nt: TGCGCCAGCAGCCAACCACATAGCACCGGGGAGCTGTTTTTT
CDR3aa: CASSQPHSTGELFF

v_gene: TRBV28
d_gene: .
j_gene: TRBJ2-1
abundance: .
CDR3nt: TGTGCCAGCAGACCCCGGGACCCACAACGAGAGCAGTTCTTC
CDR3aa: CASRPRDPQREQFF

v_gene: TRBV2
d_gene: TRBD1
j_gene: TRBJ1-1
abundance: .
CDR3nt: TGTGCCAGCGTCGGGACAGGGGAGGGCACGCCTTTCTTT
CDR3aa: CASVGTGEGTPFF

v_gene: TRBV10-2
d_gene: .
j_gene: TRBJ1-2
abundance: .
CDR3nt: TGCGCCAGCAGTGTATTGGGGTATGGCTACACCTTC
CDR3aa: CASSVLGYGYTF

v_gene: TRBV28
d_gene: .
j_gene: TRBJ1-5
abundance: .
CDR3nt: TGTGCCAGCAGTTTGAGATTGCAGGATCAGCCCCAGCATTTT
CDR3aa: CASSLRLQDQPQHF

v_gene: TRBV7-2
d_gene: .
j_gene: TRBJ1-5
abundance: once
CDR3nt: TGTGCCAGCAGCTTAGCTTCCCTAGATCAGCCCCAGCATTTT
CDR3aa: CASSLASLDQPQHF

v_gene: TRBV30
d_gene: .
j_gene: TRBJ1-5
abundance: .
CDR3nt: TGTGCCTGGACTAATACAGGGTCGGTTCAGCCCCAGCATTTT
CDR3aa: CAWTNTGSVQPQHF

v_gene: TRBV27
d_gene: .
j_gene: TRBJ1-3
abundance: .
CDR3nt: TGTGCCAGCACCCTCCTAGGCGAAAACTCTGGAAACACCATATATTTT
CDR3aa: CASTLLGENSGNTIYF

v_gene: TRBV19
d_gene: TRBD1
j_gene: TRBJ1-1
abundance: .
CDR3nt: TGTGCCAGTAGTAAGCGACAGGGGGCTACGAACACTGAAGCTTTCTTT
CDR3aa: CASSKRQGATNTEAFF

v_gene: TRBV5-6
d_gene: TRBD1
j_gene: TRBJ2-2
abundance: .
CDR3nt: TGTGCCAGCAGCTTGACAGGGGCGTACACCGGGGAGCTGTTTTTT
CDR3aa: CASSLTGAYTGELFF

v_gene: TRBV6-1
d_gene: .
j_gene: TRBJ1-1
abundance: .
CDR3nt: TGTGCCATCAGTGGGAGACATCAGAACACTGAAGCTTTCTTT
CDR3aa: CAISGRHQNTEAFF

v_gene: TRBV5-1
d_gene: .
j_gene: TRBJ1-1
abundance: .
CDR3nt: TGCGCCAGCAGCGGGGGTGACGGGACCACTGAAGCTTTCTTT
CDR3aa: CASSGGDGTTEAFF

v_gene: TRBV30
d_gene: .
j_gene: TRBJ1-5
abundance: .
CDR3nt: TGTGCCTGGAACCGTGGAGACCAGCCCCAGCATTTT
CDR3aa: CAWNRGDQPQHF

v_gene: TRBV5-6
d_gene: .
j_gene: TRBJ1-6
abundance: .
CDR3nt: TGTGCCAGCAGCTTGTGGACGAGCTCCTATAATTCACCCCTCCACTTT
CDR3aa: CASSLWTSSYNSPLHF

v_gene: TRBV30
d_gene: .
j_gene: TRBJ2-1
abundance: .
CDR3nt: TGTGCCTGGAGTTTGGGCGGGTCTTACAATGAGCAGTTCTTC
CDR3aa: CAWSLGGSYNEQFF

v_gene: TRBV2
d_gene: .
j_gene: TRBJ2-7
abundance: .
CDR3nt: TGTGCCAGCAATAAGTTTACTAGCACCTACGAGCAGTACTTC
CDR3aa: CASNKFTSTYEQYF

v_gene: TRBV5-1
d_gene: .
j_gene: TRBJ2-3
abundance: .
CDR3nt: TGCGCCAGCAGCTGGAGGTTGAGAGGGGTCACAGATACGCAGTATTTT
CDR3aa: CASSWRLRGVTDTQYF

v_gene: TRBV27
d_gene: TRBD1
j_gene: TRBJ1-6
abundance: .
CDR3nt: TGTGCCAGCAGTCCACGAGAAGGGACAGGGTATTCACCCCTCCACTTT
CDR3aa: CASSPREGTGYSPLHF

v_gene: TRBV30
d_gene: .
j_gene: TRBJ2-7
abundance: .
CDR3nt: TGTGCCTGCGACACCGGGAACTCCTACGAGCAGTACTTC
CDR3aa: CACDTGNSYEQYF

v_gene: TRBV6-5
d_gene: .
j_gene: TRBJ2-7
abundance: .
CDR3nt: TGTGCCAGCAGTTTTCGCACAGGTTACTACGAGCAGTACTTC
CDR3aa: CASSFRTGYYEQYF

v_gene: TRBV2
d_gene: .
j_gene: TRBJ1-5
abundance: .
CDR3nt: TGTGCCAGCAGTGAAGCCCAGGGGCAGGGCCAGCCCCAGCATTTT
CDR3aa: CASSEAQGQGQPQHF

v_gene: TRBV7-8
d_gene: .
j_gene: TRBJ2-3
abundance: once
CDR3nt: TGTGCCAGCAGCTTACGGGAAGATACGCAGTATTTT
CDR3aa: CASSLREDTQYF